This T cell receptor beta chain is drawn from a study of CD8+CD57+ T cells in acquired aplastic anemia. An expansion of CD8+CD57+ cells by flow cytometry had been shown in patients chosen for sequencing. The diagnosis in all patients was severe acquired aplastic anemia. The table lists this clonotype with a few counts. Profiling that covered TCR beta VDJ and CDR3 relied on genomic DNA as its template. TCRdb ran MiXCR on the reads and lists one entry per CDR3 protein. The repertoire holds 150,000 to 200,000 distinct CDR3 sequences, with about 70% as singletons. V lost 0 bases and J 5 bases, leaving 15 bases between the germline ends. This CDR3 spans 15 amino acids. Germline loops: CDR1 DFQATT, CDR2 SNEGSKA (reference sequence).

The sequenced material came from sorted CD4+, CD8+, or CD8+CD57+ T cells (not recorded which) from PBMCs. The chain employs TRBV20-1 and TRBJ2-3, with a tentative D call TRBD2 (6 bases). The TCR originated in a human donor with aplastic anemia. The CDR3 region has the DNA TGCAGTGCTAGAGATCCTCCGGGGGTGGGAGATACGCAGTATTTT. Translated, it gives CSARDPPGVGDTQYF.